This is a list of T cell receptor beta chains from one sample in a study. MiXCR, run by TCRdb on the 5' RACE reads, gives a single entry per CDR3 protein. The table lists approximately 47,000 distinct CDR3 sequences, roughly 28% of them singletons. The sequencing input was naive CD4+ T cells sorted from blood. The source is a female donor with breast cancer. CDR3s include the opening cysteine and the closing phenylalanine or tryptophan. D genes are given only for firm matches. Clone size is not always given. Where it is, it says once, few, many or a class for expanded clones.

j_call: TRBJ2-1; d_call: TRBD2; v_call: TRBV5-1; clone_size: -; cdr3_nt: TGCGCCAGCAGCTTGCGGCTAGCGGGTAACAATGAGCAGTTCTTC; cdr3_aa: CASSLRLAGNNEQFF
j_call: TRBJ2-2; d_call: -; v_call: TRBV6-5; clone_size: many; cdr3_nt: TGTGCCAGCAGTTACTGGTCGACAGGTCTTGGTACCGGGGAGCTGTTTTTT; cdr3_aa: CASSYWSTGLGTGELFF
j_call: TRBJ2-1; d_call: -; v_call: TRBV20-1; clone_size: few; cdr3_nt: TGCAGTGCCTTCAACCCACTAGTAACCCATTTTAATGAGCAGTTCTTC; cdr3_aa: CSAFNPLVTHFNEQFF
j_call: TRBJ2-4; d_call: TRBD2; v_call: TRBV20-1; clone_size: few; cdr3_nt: TGCAGTGCGTGGCTAGCGGGGACTGACCCAATAAAAAACATTCAGTACTTC; cdr3_aa: CSAWLAGTDPIKNIQYF
j_call: TRBJ2-5; d_call: TRBD2; v_call: TRBV5-1; clone_size: -; cdr3_nt: TGCGCCAGCTGCCTAGCGGGGGAGCAACAAGAGACCCAGTACTTC; cdr3_aa: CASCLAGEQQETQYF
j_call: TRBJ2-3; d_call: TRBD2; v_call: TRBV28; clone_size: -; cdr3_nt: TGTGCCAGCAGTCTGGGACTAGCGGGAGGAGATACGCAGTATTTT; cdr3_aa: CASSLGLAGGDTQYF
j_call: TRBJ2-2; d_call: -; v_call: TRBV7-6; clone_size: -; cdr3_nt: TGTGCCAGCAGCCTCGGTTCCCTAACGACCACCGGGGAGCTGTTTTTT; cdr3_aa: CASSLGSLTTTGELFF
j_call: TRBJ2-3; d_call: TRBD1; v_call: TRBV9; clone_size: few; cdr3_nt: TGTGCCAGCAGCCGTACAGGGGTTCCCACAGATACGCAGTATTTT; cdr3_aa: CASSRTGVPTDTQYF
j_call: TRBJ2-2; d_call: -; v_call: TRBV5-1; clone_size: -; cdr3_nt: TGCGCCAGCAGCTTTGCGACAGGAGAAACCGGGGAGCTGTTTTTT; cdr3_aa: CASSFATGETGELFF
j_call: TRBJ1-5; d_call: -; v_call: TRBV6-2/TRBV6-3; clone_size: few; cdr3_nt: TGTGCCAGCAGTTACTTTGGCGGGGTTAGCAATCAGCCCCAGCATTTT; cdr3_aa: CASSYFGGVSNQPQHF
j_call: TRBJ2-5; d_call: -; v_call: TRBV20-1; clone_size: few; cdr3_nt: TGCAGTGCTAGAGATCTGCAGAAAGAGACCCAGTACTTC; cdr3_aa: CSARDLQKETQYF
j_call: TRBJ2-1; d_call: TRBD2; v_call: TRBV5-1; clone_size: few; cdr3_nt: TGCGCCAGCAGCCAAACTAGCGGGAGGGCCTTCGCCTACAATGAGCAGTTCTTC; cdr3_aa: CASSQTSGRAFAYNEQFF
j_call: TRBJ1-1; d_call: -; v_call: TRBV7-8; clone_size: -; cdr3_nt: TGTGCCAGCAGCTCAGACAGGTTCGACACTGAAGCTTTCTTT; cdr3_aa: CASSSDRFDTEAFF
j_call: TRBJ1-4; d_call: TRBD1; v_call: TRBV20-1; clone_size: -; cdr3_nt: TGCAGTGCTACCGAGGACAGGGTCAGTGAAAAACTGTTTTTT; cdr3_aa: CSATEDRVSEKLFF
j_call: TRBJ2-5; d_call: -; v_call: TRBV20-1; clone_size: few; cdr3_nt: TGCAGTGCTAGAGAGACAAGCCCCCTGGTCCAGTACTTC; cdr3_aa: CSARETSPLVQYF
j_call: TRBJ2-1; d_call: -; v_call: TRBV21-1; clone_size: few; cdr3_nt: TGTGCCACCCTCCCCCAGGTAACCGCAGTTGGCTCCTACAATGAGCAGTTCTTC; cdr3_aa: CATLPQVTAVGSYNEQFF
j_call: TRBJ2-7; d_call: TRBD2; v_call: TRBV28; clone_size: few; cdr3_nt: TGTGCCAGCAGTTTAGGGACTAGCGGGAACGACGAGCAGTACTTC; cdr3_aa: CASSLGTSGNDEQYF
j_call: TRBJ1-5; d_call: -; v_call: TRBV4-1; clone_size: -; cdr3_nt: TGCGCCAGCAGCCAAGGTCAGGGAAAGAATCAGCCCCAGCATTTT; cdr3_aa: CASSQGQGKNQPQHF
j_call: TRBJ2-7; d_call: -; v_call: TRBV28; clone_size: few; cdr3_nt: TGTGCCAGCACCCTCGGGCGTAAGAGATCCTACGAGCAGTACTTC; cdr3_aa: CASTLGRKRSYEQYF
j_call: TRBJ2-1; d_call: -; v_call: TRBV20-1; clone_size: -; cdr3_nt: TGCAGTGCAACGACTAGCTACAATGAGCAGTTCTTC; cdr3_aa: CSATTSYNEQFF
j_call: TRBJ2-1; d_call: -; v_call: TRBV2; clone_size: -; cdr3_nt: TGTGCCAACCTAGACAGGAGTTCCTACAATGAGCAGTTCTTC; cdr3_aa: CANLDRSSYNEQFF
j_call: TRBJ1-5; d_call: TRBD1; v_call: TRBV5-5; clone_size: -; cdr3_nt: TGTGCCAGCAGTCCACAGGGGGACAGCAATCAGCCCCAGCATTTT; cdr3_aa: CASSPQGDSNQPQHF
j_call: TRBJ2-7; d_call: -; v_call: TRBV20-1; clone_size: few; cdr3_nt: TGCAGTGCTAGAGTCACACAGGGTGTCTACGAGCAGTACTTC; cdr3_aa: CSARVTQGVYEQYF
j_call: TRBJ1-4; d_call: TRBD1; v_call: TRBV27; clone_size: -; cdr3_nt: TGTGCCAGCAGACTTACCTCGACAGGGGGCGCAGCTAATGAAAAACTGTTTTTT; cdr3_aa: CASRLTSTGGAANEKLFF